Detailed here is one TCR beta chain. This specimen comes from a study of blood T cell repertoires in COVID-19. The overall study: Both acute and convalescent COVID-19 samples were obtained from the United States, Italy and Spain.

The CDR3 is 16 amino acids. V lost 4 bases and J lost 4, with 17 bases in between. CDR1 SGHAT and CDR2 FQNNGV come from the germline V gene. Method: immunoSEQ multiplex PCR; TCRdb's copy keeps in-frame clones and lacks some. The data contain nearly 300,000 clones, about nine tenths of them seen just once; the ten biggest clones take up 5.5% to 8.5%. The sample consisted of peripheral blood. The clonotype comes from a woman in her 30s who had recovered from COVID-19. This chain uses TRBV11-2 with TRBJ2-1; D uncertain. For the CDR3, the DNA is TGTGCCAGCAGCTCTGCTCCCTCCCCCACTTACAATGAGCAGTTCTTC. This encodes CASSSAPSPTYNEQFF.